This T cell receptor (beta chain) was documented in a study of CD8 T cells in ankylosing spondylitis (TCRdb year 2017). Turning to the overall study: To find TCR variants linked to disease, the study profiled T cell receptor beta repertoires in ankylosing spondylitis patients and healthy donors. In total, the full study cohort was made up of over a hundred healthy donors and 20 to 25 ankylosing spondylitis patients. Peripheral blood samples were taken, and synovial fluid was additionally collected from ankylosing spondylitis patients. Overall study outcomes, separate from this receptor: A CD8+ phenotype was shown by the disease-linked clones, which were found at relatively low frequencies in peripheral blood. A TCR beta motif of several highly homologous amino acid variants appeared characteristic of blood from ankylosing spondylitis patients. Some motif variants were previously reported in synovial fluid and blood of reactive arthritis patients, suggesting common disease-initiation mechanisms. The disease-linked clones were reported to be significantly enriched in matched synovial fluid samples from ankylosing spondylitis patients.

CDR1 LGHDT and CDR2 YNNKEL are derived from the germline V gene (reference sequence). The V and J ends are trimmed by 1 base and 2 bases, leaving 12 bases between them. The CDR3 spans 15 residues, from the cysteine through the phenylalanine. The CDR3 DNA has 45 bases and is translated from base 1. Sequencer: Illumina HiSeq 2500. Quantitative 5'-RACE with molecular barcodes was the method used to prepare the TCR beta libraries. The paper's data handling went like this. To identify disease-linked TCR variants, a new computational method was used, one built on a probabilistic model of VDJ rearrangement. TCRdb reran the public reads through fastp at Q25 and MiXCR, keeping productive beta chains. Under each unique CDR3 protein, matching rows form one entry showing the most common genes and DNA. The V and J calls come from TCRdb's annotation, not from the publication. The sample profile shows roughly 250,000 distinct CDR3 sequences; approximately 10% of them were found once. Of the sample, less than 3% is held by the ten largest clones.

Concerning this clonotype itself: Its target antigen remains unknown. No base quality values were provided; no much bigger clone lies one nucleotide off.

The material sequenced was blood, either unsorted or a sorted T cell fraction (not recorded which). The sequence is built from TRBV3-1 and TRBJ2-7; the D gene lacks a confident call. This sequence was found in a male donor with ankylosing spondylitis or in good health (not recorded which). Here the CDR3 is given as CASSQALGGTYEQYF. The nucleotides read TGTGCCAGCAGCCAAGCCTTGGGCGGTACCTACGAGCAGTACTTC.